This entry features one T cell receptor (beta chain) sequence. Its specificity is unknown. Described treatment: roughly 19 received Ad26.COV2.S at low or high dose, single or two shots; about 5 received placebo; per-sample allocation not given. At day 63 after the first vaccine or placebo injection, samples were drawn. Expression of Wuhan-strain SARS-CoV-2 spike came from the Ad26 vector that formed the vaccine. The V gene lost 5 bases and the J gene lost 9 bases, with 17 bases spanning the gap. CDR1 and CDR2 from the germline V gene are KGHSH and LQKENI. This CDR3 has 14 amino acids. The data were taken from a study of Ad26.COV2.S vaccination and SARS-CoV-2 variants. Across the whole study: It was the COV1001 Ad26.COV2.S trial arm that included the donor.

Sequencing was performed with immunoSEQ multiplex PCR; in TCRdb, only in-frame clones are kept and a portion is missing. The table shows 510,000 or so clones, with around 90% occurring only once. Findings and caveats of the study: Post-vaccination spike-specific CD8+ and CD4+ T cell responses reportedly had substantial breadth. Compared with placebo recipients, vaccine recipients had higher spike-specific TCR breadth.

This TCR was sampled from a person between 18 and 65 years old who received the Ad26.COV2.S COVID-19 vaccine or a placebo. The V gene is TRBV18, the J gene TRBJ1-5, with D uncertain. Sample: peripheral blood, taken in a trial of Ad26.COV2.S vaccine versus placebo. CDR3: CASSESDGSGPQHF. CDR3 DNA sequence: TGTGCCAGCTCAGAATCGGACGGGAGTGGGCCCCAGCATTTT.